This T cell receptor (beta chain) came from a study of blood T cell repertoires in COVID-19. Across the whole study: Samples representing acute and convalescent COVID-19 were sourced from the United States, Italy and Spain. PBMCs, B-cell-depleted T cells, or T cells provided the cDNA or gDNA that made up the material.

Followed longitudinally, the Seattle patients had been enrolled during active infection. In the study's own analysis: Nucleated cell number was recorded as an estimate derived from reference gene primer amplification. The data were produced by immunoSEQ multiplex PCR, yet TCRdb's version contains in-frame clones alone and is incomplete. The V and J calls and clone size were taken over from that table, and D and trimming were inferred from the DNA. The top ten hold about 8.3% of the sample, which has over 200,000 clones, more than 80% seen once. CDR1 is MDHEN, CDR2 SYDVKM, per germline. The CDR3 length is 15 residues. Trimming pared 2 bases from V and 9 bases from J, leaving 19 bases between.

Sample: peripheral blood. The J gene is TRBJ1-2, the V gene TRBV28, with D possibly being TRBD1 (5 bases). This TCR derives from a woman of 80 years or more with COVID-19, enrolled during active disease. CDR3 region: CASSLPTGTPGSYTF. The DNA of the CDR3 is TGTGCCAGCAGTTTACCCACCGGGACTCCGGGGAGCTACACCTTC.